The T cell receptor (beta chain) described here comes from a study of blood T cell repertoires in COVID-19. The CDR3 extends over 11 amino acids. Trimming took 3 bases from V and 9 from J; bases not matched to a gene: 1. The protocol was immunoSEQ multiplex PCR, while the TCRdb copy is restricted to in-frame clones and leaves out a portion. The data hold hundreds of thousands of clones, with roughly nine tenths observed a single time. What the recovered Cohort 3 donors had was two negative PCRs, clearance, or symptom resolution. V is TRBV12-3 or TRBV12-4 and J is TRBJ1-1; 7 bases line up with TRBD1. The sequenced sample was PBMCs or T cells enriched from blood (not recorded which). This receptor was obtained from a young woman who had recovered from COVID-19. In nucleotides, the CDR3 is TGTGCCAGCAGTTTGGACAGGAAAGCTTTCTTT. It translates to CASSLDRKAFF.